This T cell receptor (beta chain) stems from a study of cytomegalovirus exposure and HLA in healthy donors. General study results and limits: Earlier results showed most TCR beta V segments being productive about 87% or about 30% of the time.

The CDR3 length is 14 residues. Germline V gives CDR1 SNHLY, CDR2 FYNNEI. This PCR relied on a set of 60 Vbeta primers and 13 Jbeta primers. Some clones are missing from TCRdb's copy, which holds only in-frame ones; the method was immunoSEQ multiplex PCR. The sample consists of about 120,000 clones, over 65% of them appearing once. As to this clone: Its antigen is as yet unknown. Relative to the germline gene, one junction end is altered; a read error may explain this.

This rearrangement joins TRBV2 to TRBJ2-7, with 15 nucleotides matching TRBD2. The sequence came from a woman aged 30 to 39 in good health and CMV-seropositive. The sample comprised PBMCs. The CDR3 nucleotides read TGTGCCAGCAGTGGGACTAGCGGGGGGGCCCGACCGAATTTC. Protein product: CASSGTSGGARPNF.